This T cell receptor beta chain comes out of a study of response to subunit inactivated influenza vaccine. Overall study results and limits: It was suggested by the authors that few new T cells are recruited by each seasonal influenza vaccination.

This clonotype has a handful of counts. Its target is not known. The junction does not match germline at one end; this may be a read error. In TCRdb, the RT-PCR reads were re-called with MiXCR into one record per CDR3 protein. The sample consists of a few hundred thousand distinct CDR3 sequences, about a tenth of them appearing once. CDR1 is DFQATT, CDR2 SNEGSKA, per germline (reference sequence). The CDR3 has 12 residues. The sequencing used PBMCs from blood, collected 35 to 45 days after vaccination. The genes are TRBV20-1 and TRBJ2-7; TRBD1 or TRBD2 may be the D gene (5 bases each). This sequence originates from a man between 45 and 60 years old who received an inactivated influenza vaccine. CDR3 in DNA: TGCAGTGGTAGAGGGCAGGGCTACGAGCAGTACTTC. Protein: CSGRGQGYEQYF.